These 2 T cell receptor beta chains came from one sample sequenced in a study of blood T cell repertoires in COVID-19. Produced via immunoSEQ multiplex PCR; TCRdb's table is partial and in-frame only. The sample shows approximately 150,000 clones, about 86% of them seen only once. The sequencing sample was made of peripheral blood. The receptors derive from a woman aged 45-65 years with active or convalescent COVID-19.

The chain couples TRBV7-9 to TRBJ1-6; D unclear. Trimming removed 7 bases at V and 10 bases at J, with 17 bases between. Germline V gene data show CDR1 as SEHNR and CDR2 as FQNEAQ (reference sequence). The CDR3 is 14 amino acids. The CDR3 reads CASNALKNGSPLHF. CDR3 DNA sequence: TGTGCCAGCAATGCCCTAAAAAACGGGTCACCCCTCCACTTT.

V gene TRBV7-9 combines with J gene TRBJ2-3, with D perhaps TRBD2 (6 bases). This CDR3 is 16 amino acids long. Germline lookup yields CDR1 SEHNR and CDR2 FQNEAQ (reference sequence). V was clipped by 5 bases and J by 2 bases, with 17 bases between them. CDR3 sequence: CASSTKGAGSTDTQYF. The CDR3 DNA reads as TGTGCCAGCAGCACTAAAGGGGCGGGGTCCACAGATACGCAGTATTTT.